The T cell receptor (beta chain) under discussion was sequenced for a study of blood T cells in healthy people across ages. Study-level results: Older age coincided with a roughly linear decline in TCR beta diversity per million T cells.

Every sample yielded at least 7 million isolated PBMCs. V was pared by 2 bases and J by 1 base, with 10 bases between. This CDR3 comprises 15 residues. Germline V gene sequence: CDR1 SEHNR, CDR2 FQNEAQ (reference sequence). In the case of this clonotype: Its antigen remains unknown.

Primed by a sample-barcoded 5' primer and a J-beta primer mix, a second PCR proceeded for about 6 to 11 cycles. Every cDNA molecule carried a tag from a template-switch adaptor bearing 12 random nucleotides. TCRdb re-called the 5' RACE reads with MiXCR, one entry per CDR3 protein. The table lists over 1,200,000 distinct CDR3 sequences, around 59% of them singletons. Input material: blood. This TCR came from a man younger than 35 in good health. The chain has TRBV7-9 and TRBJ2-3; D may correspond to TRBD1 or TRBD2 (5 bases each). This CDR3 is CASSLKGRGTDTQYF. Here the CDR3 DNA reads TGTGCCAGCAGCTTAAAGGGACGGGGCACAGATACGCAGTATTTT. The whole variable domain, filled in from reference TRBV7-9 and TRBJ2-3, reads DTGVSQNPRHKITKRGQNVTFRCDPISEHNRLYWYRQTLGQGPEFLTYFQNEAQLEKSRLLSDRFSAERPKGSFSTLEIQRTEQGDSAMYLCASSLKGRGTDTQYFGPGTRLTVL.